The next 32 T cell receptor beta chains were all read from a single sample in a study of cytotoxic CD8 clonotypes in ibrutinib-treated CLL. TCRdb's copy holds only in-frame clones and misses some; the assay was immunoSEQ multiplex PCR. The table records 35,000 to 45,000 clones, 71% of them present only once. The source material was PBMCs, sampled at disease progression, from a patient treated with ibrutinib. The receptors here all came from a human donor with chronic lymphocytic leukemia.

This clone showed up many times. The rearrangement uses TRBV6-5 and TRBJ1-1, with unresolved D. Trimming cost V 6 bases and J 7 bases, with 9 bases left between them. The CDR3 is 11 amino acids. CDR1 MNHEY and CDR2 SVGAGI come from the germline V gene. The CDR3 DNA follows: TGTGCCAGCAGGGTCGGGGATGAAGCTTTCTTT. It codes for CASRVGDEAFF.

In its sample, this clone was seen a few times. This rearrangement joins TRBV7-8 to TRBJ1-5; no clear D. This CDR3 region has 16 residues. V shed 0 bases and J shed 4 bases, with 13 bases lying between them. In germline, CDR1 is SGHVS, CDR2 FQNEAQ. CDR3 nucleotides: TGTGCCAGCAGCTTAGCGAGTGCGGGCGGTAATCAGCCCCAGCATTTT. Protein: CASSLASAGGNQPQHF. Supplemented by reference TRBV7-8 and TRBJ1-5, the full variable domain reads GAGVSQSPRYKVAKRGQDVALRCDPISGHVSLFWYQQALGQGPEFLTYFQNEAQLDKSGLPSDRFFAERPEGSVSTLKIQRTQQEDSAVYLCASSLASAGGNQPQHFGDGTRLSIL.

The chain is built from TRBV5-6 and TRBJ2-7; no definite D call. V lost 2 bases to trimming and J lost 6 bases, with 6 bases between them. Germline CDR1 SGHDT, CDR2 YYEEEE. The CDR3 has 11 amino acids. The CDR3 region has the DNA TGTGCCAGCAGCTTAGAAATCGAGCAGTACTTC. Amino acid sequence: CASSLEIEQYF. The variable domain in full, completed from reference TRBV5-6 and TRBJ2-7, reads DAGVTQSPTHLIKTRGQQVTLRCSPKSGHDTVSWYQQALGQGPQFIFQYYEEEERQRGNFPDRFSGHQFPNYSSELNVNALLLGDSALYLCASSLEIEQYFGPGTRLTVT.

The V and J genes are TRBV14 and TRBJ2-5; D gene uncertain. CDR1 is SGHDN and CDR2 is FVKESK in the germline V gene. CDR3 length: 11 amino acids. The V and J ends lost 1 base and 7 bases respectively, with 4 bases between them. The CDR3 protein is CASSQGGTQYF. The CDR3, as DNA: TGTGCCAGCAGCCAAGGGGGGACCCAGTACTTC.

V gene TRBV2 combines with J gene TRBJ2-3, with a weak D call TRBD1 (6 bases). This CDR3 has 16 residues. Germline lookup yields CDR1 SNHLY and CDR2 FYNNEI. The V gene lost 4 bases and the J gene lost 1 base, with 15 bases spanning the gap. The CDR3 region has the DNA TGTGCCAGCAGTGTGGACAGTAAAGCAGGCACAGATACGCAGTATTTT. This codes for CASSVDSKAGTDTQYF. The full variable domain, its missing parts supplied by reference TRBV2 and TRBJ2-3, is EPEVTQTPSHQVTQMGQEVILRCVPISNHLYFYWYRQILGQKVEFLVSFYNNEISEKSEIFDDQFSVERPDGSNFTLKIRSTKLEDSAMYFCASSVDSKAGTDTQYFGPGTRLTVL.

This chain links TRBV5-1 with TRBJ2-5, with 16 bases identical to TRBD2. The last part of the DNA fits TRBJ2-7 better; the J call may be wrong. This CDR3 comprises 22 residues. CDR1 SGHRS and CDR2 YFSETQ come from the germline V gene. CDR3 residues: CASSSWGSRTGLAGGTTYEQYF. The CDR3 nucleotides are TGCGCCAGCAGCTCCTGGGGTAGCCGTACGGGACTAGCGGGGGGGACAACCTACGAGCAGTACTTC.

The V gene is TRBV5-8, the J gene TRBJ1-1; a weak D match, TRBD1 (5 bases). The CDR3 runs 14 residues. Germline V gene sequence: CDR1 SGHTS, CDR2 YDEGEE. Trimming removed 4 bases from V and 1 base from J, with 11 bases in between. CDR3 nucleotides: TGTGCCAGCAGCCCGACAGTAAGGAACACTGAAGCTTTCTTT. It yields the protein CASSPTVRNTEAFF.

On this clone itself: A much larger clonotype is one base distant, so this may be a read error. The same CDR3 is also encoded by other DNA sequences in this sample. The chain combines TRBV5-1 with TRBJ2-7, with a weak D call TRBD1 (6 bases). From germline, CDR1 is SGHRS and CDR2 YFSETQ. Trimming left V 0 bases short and J 0 bases short, with 7 bases between. The CDR3 covers 14 residues. CDR3 protein: CASSLVGGSYEQYF. For the CDR3, the DNA is TGCGCCAGCAGCTTGGTAGGGGGCTCCTACGAGCAGTACTTC.

The V and J genes are TRBV2 and TRBJ2-1, with D possibly TRBD2 on 5 matching bases. This CDR3 is built from 11 residues. Trimming stripped 5 bases from V and 13 bases from J, with 12 bases between. Germline CDR1 reads SNHLY; CDR2 reads FYNNEI. The CDR3, as DNA: TGTGCCAGCAGTCGGGAATCCCGTCAGTTCTTC. It translates to CASSRESRQFF.

This clone was found a few times. This sequence joins TRBV19 and TRBJ1-6, with a possible D match to TRBD1 (5 bases). This CDR3 has 13 residues. From germline, CDR1 is LNHDA and CDR2 SQIVND (reference sequence). The V end lost 4 bases, the J end lost 8 bases, and 9 bases lay between the germline ends. Written as DNA, the CDR3 is TGTGCCAGTAGTAAGGGACTTGATTCACCCCTCCACTTT. Translation gives CASSKGLDSPLHF.

The chain has TRBV2 and TRBJ1-1, with D maybe TRBD1 (5 bases). Germline CDR1 reads SNHLY; CDR2 reads FYNNEI. Trimming removed 8 bases from V and 1 base from J, with 14 bases in between. The CDR3 totals 14 residues. CDR3 protein: CASGRDGPNTEAFF. CDR3 nucleotide sequence: TGTGCCAGCGGCCGGGACGGGCCGAACACTGAAGCTTTCTTT.

The gene calls are TRBV29-1 and TRBJ1-5; no definite D call. This CDR3 is 13 amino acids long. CDR1 and CDR2 from the germline V gene are SQVTM and ANQGSEA. The V and J ends lost 4 bases and 3 bases respectively, with 10 bases between them. CDR3 in amino acids: CSVGNSDNQPQHF. The CDR3 coding sequence is TGCAGCGTTGGGAACAGTGACAATCAGCCCCAGCATTTT.

The V and J genes are TRBV4-1 and TRBJ2-1, with D possibly being TRBD2 (6 bases). The CDR3 length is 17 residues. Trimming shortened V by 6 bases and J by 1 base, and 19 bases separated the two germline ends. In germline, CDR1 is MGHRA, CDR2 YSYEKL. The CDR3 nucleotides are TGCGCCAGCAGGCCCTTGCCAGTGGCGGGGTCCTACAATGAGCAGTTCTTC. This translates into CASRPLPVAGSYNEQFF.

The V and J genes are TRBV4-2 and TRBJ2-7; D possibly matches TRBD1 or TRBD2 (5 bases each). The CDR3 contains 16 residues. V lost 0 bases and J lost 0, with 12 bases in between. The germline CDR1 and CDR2 sequences are LGHNA and YNFKEQ. CDR3 DNA: TGTGCCAGCAGCCAAGATTTTAGCGACAGCTCCTACGAGCAGTACTTC. Protein sequence: CASSQDFSDSSYEQYF.

The sample holds a few counts of this clone. The V call is TRBV9, the J call TRBJ2-5; D ambiguous. CDR3 length equals 14 residues. The germline V gene encodes CDR1 SGDLS and CDR2 YYNGEE. The V end lost 0 bases, the J end lost 4 bases, and 10 bases lay between the germline ends. The CDR3 loop is CASSVAGSGETQYF. DNA for the CDR3: TGTGCCAGCAGCGTAGCGGGTAGTGGAGAGACCCAGTACTTC.

The chain links TRBV15 to TRBJ1-1; possibly TRBD1 for D (5 bases). This CDR3 is built from 14 residues. CDR1 is LNHNV, CDR2 YYDKDF, per germline (reference sequence). V dropped 1 base and J dropped 5 bases, with 11 bases sitting between them. The CDR3 sequence is CATSRVIWGTEAFF. The CDR3, as DNA: TGTGCCACCAGCAGAGTAATATGGGGGACTGAAGCTTTCTTT.

The V and J genes are TRBV5-8 and TRBJ2-7; 7 bases are a match to TRBD1. The J segment lost 1 base and the V segment lost 5 bases, leaving 6 bases of the junction unmatched. Germline values: CDR1 SGHTS, CDR2 YDEGEE. This CDR3 has 14 amino acids. The chain's CDR3 is CASRGLDRSYEQYF. In DNA, the CDR3 is TGTGCCAGCAGGGGCCTGGACAGGTCCTACGAGCAGTACTTC.

The rearrangement uses TRBV14 and TRBJ1-1; no clear D gene. The CDR3 length is 15 residues. Trimming cost V 1 base and J 0 bases, with 9 bases left between them. Germline V gene data show CDR1 as SGHDN and CDR2 as FVKESK. The CDR3 here is CASSQVGNMNTEAFF. CDR3 DNA: TGTGCCAGCAGCCAAGTAGGAAACATGAACACTGAAGCTTTCTTT.

This chain joins TRBV7-2 and TRBJ2-1, with a weak D call TRBD2 (6 bases). Trimming left V 2 bases short and J 3 bases short, with 14 bases between. Germline assignment: CDR1 SGHTA and CDR2 FQGNSA. This CDR3 contains 16 residues. CDR3: CASSLTGGLRYNEQFF. The CDR3 DNA is TGTGCCAGCAGCTTAACCGGAGGGCTTCGCTACAATGAGCAGTTCTTC.

The V and J genes are TRBV29-1 and TRBJ2-5; TRBD1 aligns across 11 bases. V was clipped by 4 bases and J by 1 base; unmatched bases: 5. The CDR3 covers 15 residues. Germline lookup yields CDR1 SQVTM and CDR2 ANQGSEA. The CDR3 DNA reads as TGCAGCGTTGGGGGACAGGGGGGATTCCAAGAGACCCAGTACTTC. The encoded protein is CSVGGQGGFQETQYF.

This chain uses TRBV5-5 with TRBJ1-5; possibly TRBD1 for D (6 bases). Trimming took off 4 bases at V and 6 bases at J, with 17 bases between the two ends. Germline V gives CDR1 SGHKS, CDR2 YYEKEE (reference sequence). The CDR3 covers 15 residues. This chain's CDR3 is CASSRRSGGGQPQHF. CDR3 coding DNA: TGTGCCAGCAGCCGGCGGTCCGGGGGCGGTCAGCCCCAGCATTTT.

J is TRBJ2-2 and V is TRBV7-9; no clear D. Germline loops: CDR1 SEHNR, CDR2 FQNEAQ (reference sequence). The V end lost 4 bases, the J end lost 6 bases, and 9 bases lay between the germline ends. The CDR3 extends over 13 amino acids. CDR3 sequence reads: CASSSLGSGELFF. In DNA form, the CDR3 reads TGTGCCAGCAGCTCCCTAGGGTCCGGGGAGCTGTTTTTT.

CDR3 in DNA: TGTGCCAGCAGTTTAAAGACGGATAGCTCTGGAAACACCATATATTTT. Amino acid sequence: CASSLKTDSSGNTIYF. This chain joins TRBV28 and TRBJ1-3; D remains unclear. Per germline, CDR1 MDHEN and CDR2 SYDVKM. The CDR3 loop spans 16 amino acids. With 2 bases removed from V and 0 bases from J, the gap between germline ends came to 11 bases.

The chain recombines TRBV5-1 with TRBJ2-5; 7 bases are a match to TRBD1. The CDR3 is made up of 15 amino acids. V was clipped by 0 bases and J by 4 bases; unmatched bases: 6. Germline-derived CDR1 and CDR2 are SGHRS and YFSETQ. The chain's CDR3 is CASSLAGQMGETQYF. As DNA, the CDR3 is TGCGCCAGCAGCTTGGCGGGACAGATGGGAGAGACCCAGTACTTC.

The chain uses TRBV6-1 and TRBJ2-7; D is unresolved. V shed 7 bases and J shed 3 bases, with 16 bases lying between them. The CDR3 loop spans 14 amino acids. Germline CDR1 and CDR2: MNHNS and SASEGT. The CDR3 region has the DNA TGTGCCAGCAAGAGCAAGGGCGATAGCTACGAGCAGTACTTC. Translated: CASKSKGDSYEQYF.

This chain connects TRBV5-1 to TRBJ2-3, with 10 positions matching TRBD2. Germline loops: CDR1 SGHRS, CDR2 YFSETQ. The CDR3 covers 18 residues. Trimming took 4 bases from V and 0 from J; bases not matched to a gene: 11. The CDR3 DNA sequence: TGCGCCAGCAGCCCTGGGGTACTAGCGGGAACTAGCACAGATACGCAGTATTTT. Translated, it gives CASSPGVLAGTSTDTQYF.

There are a few counts of this clone. The rearrangement links TRBV2 to TRBJ1-1; D ambiguous. This CDR3 spans 14 amino acids. From germline, CDR1 is SNHLY and CDR2 FYNNEI. V lost 4 bases and J 10 bases, leaving 19 bases between the germline ends. Here the CDR3 reads CASSGTSSPWGAFF. CDR3 in DNA: TGTGCCAGCAGTGGAACTAGCTCCCCATGGGGAGCTTTCTTT.

The gene calls are TRBV27 and TRBJ2-2, with D uncertain. Germline V gene lookup returns CDR1 MNHEY and CDR2 SMNVEV (reference sequence). The CDR3 length is 14 residues. V lost 0 bases and J lost 1, with 3 bases in between. Here the CDR3 reads CASSLSVNTGELFF. The CDR3 DNA follows: TGTGCCAGCAGTTTATCGGTGAACACCGGGGAGCTGTTTTTT.

This clone was seen just once. The V call is TRBV6-1, the J call TRBJ2-3; tentative D call: TRBD1 (5 bases). The V gene lost 2 bases and the J gene lost 2 bases, with 11 bases spanning the gap. Germline V gene sequence: CDR1 MNHNS, CDR2 SASEGT. The CDR3 covers 15 residues. CDR3 nucleotide sequence: TGTGCCAGCAGTGAAAGGGGTGGATTCACAGATACGCAGTATTTT. This encodes CASSERGGFTDTQYF.

The chain has TRBV5-4 and TRBJ2-2; TRBD2 agrees at 8 bases. This CDR3 is 14 amino acids long. The trim removed 6 bases at V and 4 bases at J, leaving 5 bases unmatched. The germline V gene encodes CDR1 SGHNT and CDR2 YYREEE (reference sequence). The CDR3, as DNA: TGTGCCAGCACCTACGGGGGGGTCACCGGGGAGCTGTTTTTT. Translation: CASTYGGVTGELFF.

This clone was seen more than once but under ten times. CDR3 in DNA: TGTGCCAGCAGACCTGCTAGCGGGGGGTACCAGAACACCGGGGAGCTGTTTTTT. It codes for CASRPASGGYQNTGELFF. The chain is built from TRBV25-1 and TRBJ2-2; 11 bases are shared with TRBD2. This CDR3 contains 18 residues. The germline V gene has CDR1 MGHDK and CDR2 SYGVNS. The ends lost 6 bases at V and 1 base at J; junction bases unmatched: 10. The variable domain in full, completed from reference TRBV25-1 and TRBJ2-2, reads EADIYQTPRYLVIGTGKKITLECSQTMGHDKMYWYQQDPGMELHLIHYSYGVNSTEKGDLSSESTVSRIRTEHFPLTLESARPSHTSQYLCASRPASGGYQNTGELFFGEGSRLTVL.

The rearrangement joins TRBV27 to TRBJ2-7; D is unresolved. This CDR3 has 14 amino acids. With 10 bases removed from V and 0 bases from J, the gap between germline ends came to 16 bases. Germline V gives CDR1 MNHEY, CDR2 SMNVEV (reference sequence). CDR3 nucleotide sequence: TGTGCCACGATGGTCATCGGAAACTCCTACGAGCAGTACTTC. Translating gives CATMVIGNSYEQYF.